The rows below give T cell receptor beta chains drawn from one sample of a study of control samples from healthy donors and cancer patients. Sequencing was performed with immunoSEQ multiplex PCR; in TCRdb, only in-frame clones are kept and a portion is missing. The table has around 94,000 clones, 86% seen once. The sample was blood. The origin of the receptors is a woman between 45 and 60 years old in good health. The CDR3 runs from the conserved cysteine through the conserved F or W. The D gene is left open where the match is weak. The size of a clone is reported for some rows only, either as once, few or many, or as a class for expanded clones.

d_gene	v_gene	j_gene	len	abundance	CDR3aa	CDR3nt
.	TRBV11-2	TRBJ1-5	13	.	CASSLDRNQPQHF	TGTGCCAGCAGCTTAGATAGGAATCAGCCCCAGCATTTT
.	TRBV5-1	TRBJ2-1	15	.	CASSLDRGLYNEQFF	TGCGCCAGCAGCTTGGACAGGGGACTCTACAATGAGCAGTTCTTC
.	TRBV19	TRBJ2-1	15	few	CASRSQGASYNEQFF	TGTGCCAGTAGAAGTCAGGGCGCCTCCTACAATGAGCAGTTCTTC
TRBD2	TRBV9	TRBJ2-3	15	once	CASSANAGGPDTQYF	TGTGCCAGCAGCGCTAACGCGGGAGGGCCAGATACGCAGTATTTT
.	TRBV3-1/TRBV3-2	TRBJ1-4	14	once	CASSYAGYNEKLFF	TGTGCCAGCAGCTATGCCGGGTATAATGAAAAACTGTTTTTT
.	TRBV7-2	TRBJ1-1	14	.	CASSQLTFWTEAFF	TGTGCCAGCAGCCAGCTAACCTTTTGGACTGAAGCTTTCTTT
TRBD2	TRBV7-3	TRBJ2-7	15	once	CASSLLAGGPYEQYF	TGTGCCAGCAGCTTACTAGCGGGGGGGCCCTACGAGCAGTACTTC
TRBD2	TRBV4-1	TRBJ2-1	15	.	CASSQAQGTSSEQFF	TGCGCCAGCAGCCAAGCTCAGGGGACTAGCAGTGAGCAGTTCTTC
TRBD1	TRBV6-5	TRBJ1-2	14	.	CASSRRDRRHGYTF	TGTGCCAGCAGTCGGCGGGACAGGAGACATGGCTACACCTTC
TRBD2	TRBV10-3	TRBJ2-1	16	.	CAISDLSGGSYNEQFF	TGTGCCATCAGTGACCTTAGCGGGGGTTCCTACAATGAGCAGTTCTTC
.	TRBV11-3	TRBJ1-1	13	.	CASSFGGGTEAFF	TGTGCCAGCAGCTTCGGGGGCGGCACTGAAGCTTTCTTT
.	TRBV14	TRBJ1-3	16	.	CASSQERLRSGNTIYF	TGTGCCAGCAGCCAAGAACGGCTCCGCTCTGGAAACACCATATATTTT
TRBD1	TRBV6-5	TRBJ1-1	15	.	CASSQTQGAAGKAFF	TGTGCCAGCAGTCAGACGCAGGGGGCGGCTGGTAAAGCTTTCTTT
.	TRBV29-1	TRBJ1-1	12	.	CSVVGESTEAFF	TGCAGCGTTGTCGGGGAAAGCACTGAAGCTTTCTTT
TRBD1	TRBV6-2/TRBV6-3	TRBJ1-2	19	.	CASSSPGGLSRGPAHGYTF	TGTGCCAGCAGTTCCCCGGGCGGGTTGTCCAGGGGGCCTGCACATGGCTACACCTTC
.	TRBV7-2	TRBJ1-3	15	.	CASSLPGDYGNTIYF	TGTGCCAGCAGCTTACCAGGGGACTATGGAAACACCATATATTTT
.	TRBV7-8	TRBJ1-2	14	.	CASSFTEKNYGYTF	TGTGCCAGCAGCTTCACAGAGAAGAACTATGGCTACACCTTC
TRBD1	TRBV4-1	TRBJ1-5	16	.	CASSQVGGRSNQPQHF	TGCGCCAGCAGCCAAGTAGGGGGCCGTAGCAATCAGCCCCAGCATTTT
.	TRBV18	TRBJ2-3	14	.	CASSWGQGTDTQYF	TGTGCCAGCTCGTGGGGGCAGGGTACAGATACGCAGTATTTT
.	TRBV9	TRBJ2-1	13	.	CASSVVQDNEQFF	TGTGCCAGCAGCGTAGTACAGGACAATGAGCAGTTCTTC
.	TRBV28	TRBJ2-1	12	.	CASSSWNNEQFF	TGTGCCAGCAGTTCGTGGAACAATGAGCAGTTCTTC
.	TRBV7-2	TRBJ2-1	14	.	CASSLSSSVNEQFF	TGTGCCAGTAGTCTGTCCTCTAGCGTCAATGAGCAGTTCTTC
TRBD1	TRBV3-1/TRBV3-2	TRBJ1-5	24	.	CASSPLGTGGASMVSVASNQPQHF	TGTGCCAGCAGCCCCCTCGGGACAGGAGGGGCAAGTATGGTCAGTGTCGCTAGCAATCAGCCCCAGCATTTT
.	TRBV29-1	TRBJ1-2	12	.	CSGRTPNYGYTF	TGCAGCGGCAGGACACCTAACTATGGCTACACCTTC
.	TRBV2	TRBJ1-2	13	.	CASSTSANYGYTF	TGTGCCAGCAGTACCTCTGCTAACTATGGCTACACCTTC
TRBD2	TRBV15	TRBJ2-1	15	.	CATSRVAGGPDEQFF	TGTGCCACCAGCAGAGTAGCGGGAGGGCCTGATGAGCAGTTCTTC
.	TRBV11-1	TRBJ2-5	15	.	CASSLTHDSLETQYF	TGTGCCAGCAGCCTGACCCACGACAGTCTAGAGACCCAGTACTTC
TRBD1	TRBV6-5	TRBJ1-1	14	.	CASSWKTGATEAFF	TGTGCCAGCAGTTGGAAGACAGGGGCCACTGAAGCTTTCTTT
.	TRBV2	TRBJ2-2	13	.	CASRDYNTGELFF	TGTGCCAGCAGGGACTACAACACCGGGGAGCTGTTTTTT
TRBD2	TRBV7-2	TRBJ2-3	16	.	CASSLAPGGPPDTQYF	TGTGCCAGCAGCTTAGCTCCGGGAGGCCCCCCAGATACGCAGTATTTT
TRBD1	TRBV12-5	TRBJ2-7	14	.	CASAPGQGVDEQYF	TGTGCTAGTGCCCCGGGACAGGGAGTCGACGAGCAGTACTTC
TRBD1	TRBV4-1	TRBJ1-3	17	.	CASSQGMRTGEGNTIYF	TGCGCCAGCAGCCAAGGGATGAGGACAGGGGAAGGAAACACCATATATTTT
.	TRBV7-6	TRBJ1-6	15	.	CASSQGGSYNSPLHF	TGTGCCAGCAGTCAGGGAGGCTCCTATAATTCACCCCTCCACTTT